This T cell receptor beta chain was sequenced for a study of cytomegalovirus exposure and HLA in healthy donors. CDR1 SNHLY and CDR2 FYNNEI come from the germline V gene. With V trimmed by 8 bases and J by 7 bases, 5 bases remained unmatched. CDR3 length equals 11 residues. Data came from immunoSEQ multiplex PCR; TCRdb stores just in-frame clones and leaves some out. The table lists some 170,000 clones, 86% of them singletons. This TCR came from a man aged 18 to 29 in good health and CMV-seropositive. Sequenced: PBMCs. The chain couples TRBV2 to TRBJ2-7; 7 bases line up with TRBD2. The CDR3 bases are TGTGCCAGCGGAGGGAGGGTAGAGCAGTACTTC. Its translation: CASGGRVEQYF.